Detailed here is one TCR beta chain. The sample holds a few counts of this clonotype. It lacks a known antigen. No much larger clone is present one base from it, and per-base qualities are unavailable. The data derive from a study of T-cell reconstitution after alpha-beta-depleted transplantation in children (dated by TCRdb to the mid-2010s). Notes on the research overall: Using TCR repertoire profiling, the study quantitatively followed how T-cell immune reconstitution unfolded in children after TCRalphabeta/CD19-depleted allogeneic hematopoietic cell transplantation.

Its CDR3 holds 15 amino acids, cysteine through phenylalanine. The DNA shown is the 45-base CDR3, in frame from base 1. The germline V and J ends show losses of 7 bases and 4 bases respectively, and no gene match explains 8 bases of the junction. The library was generated by PCR. The data were produced on an Illumina HiSeq 2500. TCR library preparation used molecular barcoding, with unique molecular identifiers applied to normalize quantification of the TCRbeta repertoire. The public reads were quality trimmed at Q25 with fastp and then assembled into clones with MiXCR by TCRdb, keeping productive beta chains. Rows with one shared CDR3 protein collapse into an entry with the most common genes and DNA. The sample includes approximately 510,000 distinct CDR3 sequences, with around 19% observed a single time. The ten largest account for approximately 3% of the sample.

The sample here was PBMCs from the stem cell graft donor, taken from the stem cell graft. The chain is encoded by TRBV12-3 or TRBV12-4 joined to TRBJ1-1; 11 bases in the junction line up with TRBD1. The origin of this receptor is a human donor who donated a stem cell graft to a child with acute lymphoblastic leukemia. The nucleotide sequence reads as follows: TGTGCCAGCAACCTAGGGACAGGGGGTCGCACTGAAGCTTTCTTT. Its amino acids are CASNLGTGGRTEAFF.